The 29 T cell receptor beta chains given below trace back to one sample, sequenced in a study of identical twins. MiXCR, applied by TCRdb to the 5' RACE reads, yields one record per CDR3 protein. The data contain 430,000 or so distinct CDR3 sequences, 24% of them singletons. These data were likewise used in another study, on T cells expressing NK-cell markers.

The specimen sequenced was CD4+ T cells sorted from blood. Receptors were obtained from a woman aged 18 to 35 in good health.

The chain combines TRBV29-1 with TRBJ2-7, with 7 bases fitting TRBD1. The CDR3 is made up of 12 amino acids. The germline V gene encodes CDR1 SQVTM and CDR2 ANQGSEA. V was pared by 4 bases and J by 7 bases, with 7 bases of the junction left unmatched. CDR3 loop: CSVGQGTTEQYF. The DNA for the CDR3 is TGCAGCGTTGGACAGGGCACCACTGAGCAGTACTTC.

This clonotype has ten or more counts. V gene TRBV5-5 combines with J gene TRBJ2-1; no clear D gene. In germline, CDR1 is SGHKS, CDR2 YYEKEE (reference sequence). The CDR3 extends over 15 amino acids. Trimming left V 0 bases short and J 0 bases short, with 7 bases between. The CDR3 here is CASSLGASSYNEQFF. For the CDR3, the DNA is TGTGCCAGCAGCTTGGGCGCCAGCTCCTACAATGAGCAGTTCTTC.

This clonotype was seen only a few times. The CDR3 nucleotides are TGTGCCAGCAGTGCAAGAGCGGGAGCGGATACGCAGTATTTT. It specifies CASSARAGADTQYF. J is TRBJ2-3 and V is TRBV12-3 or TRBV12-4, with 8 positions matching TRBD2. V shed 5 bases, J shed 6 bases, and the junction held 7 bases outside the gene matches. The CDR3 consists of 14 residues.

This clonotype was counted only a few times. The gene calls are TRBV3-1 and TRBJ1-3, with no clear D. The germline gives CDR1 LGHDT, CDR2 YNNKEL (reference sequence). The CDR3 consists of 15 residues. V was cut by 2 bases and J by 0 bases, with 8 bases left in between. Written as DNA, the CDR3 is TGTGCCAGCAGCCAAAGCGATAACTCTGGAAACACCATATATTTT. Its protein product is CASSQSDNSGNTIYF.

Only a few counts were recorded for this clonotype. The V call is TRBV9, the J call TRBJ1-5; D gene ambiguous. There are 15 residues in the CDR3. V lost 0 bases to trimming and J lost 4 bases, with 11 bases between them. The germline V gene encodes CDR1 SGDLS and CDR2 YYNGEE. The DNA for the CDR3 is TGTGCCAGCAGCGTAGGAGACGGAATGAATCAGCCCCAGCATTTT. Translation: CASSVGDGMNQPQHF.

This clonotype turned up a few times. The gene calls are TRBV4-2 and TRBJ2-1; unclear D gene. V lost 1 base, J lost 0 bases, and 10 bases lay in between. Germline CDR1 is LGHNA and CDR2 is YNFKEQ. The CDR3 sequence is 16 residues long. The CDR3 DNA follows: TGTGCCAGCAGCCAAGCTTCGGTTAGCTCCTACAATGAGCAGTTCTTC. Protein sequence: CASSQASVSSYNEQFF.

This clonotype turned up a few times. The chain has TRBV6-5 and TRBJ2-7; D is tentatively TRBD1 or TRBD2 (6 bases each). CDR3 length equals 13 residues. The V gene's germline CDR1 is MNHEY and CDR2 SVGAGI. Trimming pared 6 bases from V and 5 bases from J, leaving 14 bases between. The CDR3, as DNA: TGTGCCAGCAGATTACAGGGAGGCCACGAGCAGTACTTC. This gives the protein CASRLQGGHEQYF.

This clonotype appeared a few times. This sequence joins TRBV28 and TRBJ2-5; maybe TRBD2 (5 bases). CDR3 length equals 15 residues. V was shortened by 6 bases and J by 1 base, with 15 bases between the two germline ends. Germline-derived CDR1 and CDR2 are MDHEN and SYDVKM. CDR3 sequence reads: CASSLIGNLQETQYF. The CDR3 DNA reads as TGTGCCAGCAGCCTCATCGGGAATCTCCAAGAGACCCAGTACTTC.

This clonotype turned up a few times. V is TRBV11-2 and J is TRBJ2-1, with D tentatively TRBD2 (6 bases). The germline CDR1 and CDR2 sequences are SGHAT and FQNNGV. The CDR3 has 20 residues. The V end lost 5 bases, the J end lost 0 bases, and 26 bases lay between the germline ends. The CDR3 region is CASSHWGGLRNLSSYNEQFF. For the CDR3, the DNA is TGTGCCAGCAGCCATTGGGGAGGACTGCGAAATTTGAGCTCCTACAATGAGCAGTTCTTC. Full variable domain (remainder filled in from reference TRBV11-2 and TRBJ2-1): EAGVAQSPRYKIIEKRQSVAFWCNPISGHATLYWYQQILGQGPKLLIQFQNNGVVDDSQLPKDRFSAERLKGVDSTLKIQPAKLEDSAVYLCASSHWGGLRNLSSYNEQFFGPGTRLTVL.

This clonotype was detected a few times. The rearrangement uses TRBV5-1 and TRBJ1-3, with no clear D. V gave up 0 bases and J gave up 4 bases, with 5 bases separating them. The germline V gene has CDR1 SGHRS and CDR2 YFSETQ. This CDR3 contains 13 residues. The CDR3 region is CASSLVAGNTIYF. As DNA, the CDR3 is TGCGCCAGCAGCTTGGTCGCGGGAAACACCATATATTTT. The full variable domain, completed using reference TRBV5-1 and TRBJ1-3, is KAGVTQTPRYLIKTRGQQVTLSCSPISGHRSVSWYQQTPGQGLQFLFEYFSETQRNKGNFPGRFSGRQFSNSRSEMNVSTLELGDSALYLCASSLVAGNTIYFGEGSWLTVV.

This clonotype was counted a few times. V and J are TRBV9 and TRBJ2-3; the D gene is possibly TRBD2 (6 bases). In germline, CDR1 is SGDLS, CDR2 YYNGEE. The CDR3 is made up of 15 amino acids. The V end lost 0 bases, the J end lost 9 bases, and 17 bases lay between the germline ends. This CDR3 is CASSVGDSLRSTQYF. In DNA, the CDR3 is TGTGCCAGCAGCGTAGGGGACTCCCTCCGGTCGACGCAGTATTTT.

The table lists this clonotype with a few counts. The V gene is TRBV7-2, the J gene TRBJ2-3; D is perhaps TRBD2 (5 bases). V was shortened by 1 base and J by 2 bases, with 13 bases between the two germline ends. This CDR3 has 16 residues. In germline, CDR1 is SGHTA, CDR2 FQGNSA. The CDR3 loop is CASSLVLARNTDTQYF. CDR3 sequence (DNA): TGTGCCAGCAGCTTAGTTCTAGCCAGGAACACAGATACGCAGTATTTT.

This chain connects TRBV7-2 to TRBJ2-7; 8 nucleotides match TRBD2. From germline, CDR1 is SGHTA and CDR2 FQGNSA. CDR3 size: 15 residues. Unmatched junction bases numbered 8, after V lost 1 base and J lost 6 bases. CDR3 loop: CASSLVPAGAVEQYF. For the CDR3, the DNA is TGTGCCAGCAGCTTAGTACCAGCGGGAGCTGTCGAGCAGTACTTC.

This clonotype was counted a few times. V is TRBV14 and J is TRBJ2-1; a possible D gene is TRBD2 (6 bases). V lost 4 bases to trimming and J lost 4 bases, with 8 bases between them. The CDR3 consists of 13 residues. CDR1 is SGHDN and CDR2 is FVKESK in the germline V gene. The CDR3 here is CASSPGEYNEQFF. CDR3 DNA: TGTGCCAGCAGCCCGGGGGAGTACAATGAGCAGTTCTTC.

The rearrangement links TRBV7-9 to TRBJ2-3; a possible D gene is TRBD2 (6 bases). The CDR3 length is 16 residues. The germline V and J ends were trimmed by 5 bases and 3 bases, with 18 bases remaining between them. Germline-derived CDR1 and CDR2 are SEHNR and FQNEAQ (reference sequence). CDR3 sequence: CASSPLGGVRTDTQYF. CDR3 bases: TGTGCCAGCAGCCCCCTGGGCGGGGTAAGAACAGATACGCAGTATTTT.

The chain couples TRBV20-1 to TRBJ2-1; D is perhaps TRBD2 (5 bases). This CDR3 spans 15 amino acids. Trimming stripped 8 bases from V and 2 bases from J, with 19 bases between. Germline loops: CDR1 DFQATT, CDR2 SNEGSKA (reference sequence). Written as DNA, the CDR3 is TGCAGTCCGGGGTGGAAGGAAGGAACCTACAATGAGCAGTTCTTC. This encodes CSPGWKEGTYNEQFF.

This clonotype appeared many times. The chain has TRBV7-3 and TRBJ2-5; no reliable D call. The germline V gene encodes CDR1 SGHTA and CDR2 FQGTGA. The CDR3 has 13 amino acids. V was pared by 3 bases and J by 0 bases, with 5 bases between. As DNA, the CDR3 is TGTGCCAGCAGCTTGGGGTACCAAGAGACCCAGTACTTC. Translation gives CASSLGYQETQYF.

V and J are TRBV12-5 and TRBJ2-1; D might be TRBD1 (5 bases). CDR1 and CDR2 (germline): LGHNT, FRNRAP. V lost 8 bases, J lost 4 bases, and 18 bases lay in between. CDR3 length: 15 residues. This chain's CDR3 is CASISDSLGYNEQFF. The CDR3 bases are TGTGCTAGTATCTCCGACAGTTTAGGGTACAATGAGCAGTTCTTC.

This sequence joins TRBV2 and TRBJ2-7, with D hard to call. V was pared by 6 bases and J by 4 bases, with 13 bases between. The CDR3 runs 13 residues. The germline CDR1 and CDR2 sequences are SNHLY and FYNNEI. CDR3 residues: CASSVRFLYEQYF. The CDR3 nucleotides are TGTGCCAGCAGCGTCCGGTTCCTTTACGAGCAGTACTTC.

Only a few counts were recorded for this clonotype. The V gene is TRBV7-8, the J gene TRBJ2-1; 8 bases match TRBD2. V trimming: 2 bases; J trimming: 2 bases; junction bases outside the gene matches: 2. CDR1 and CDR2 (germline): SGHVS, FQNEAQ. This CDR3 comprises 15 residues. This CDR3 reads CASSLTTSAYNEQFF. In DNA form, the CDR3 reads TGTGCCAGCAGCTTAACGACTAGCGCCTACAATGAGCAGTTCTTC.

V gene TRBV5-1 combines with J gene TRBJ2-2; D is undetermined. Germline-derived CDR1 and CDR2 are SGHRS and YFSETQ. This CDR3 comprises 13 residues. Trimming cost V 0 bases and J 7 bases, with 7 bases left between them. CDR3 residues: CASSLVGHGELFF. CDR3 bases: TGCGCCAGCAGCTTGGTGGGCCACGGGGAGCTGTTTTTT.

This clonotype appeared a few times. V and J are TRBV7-9 and TRBJ2-7, with D tentatively TRBD1 (6 bases). There are 13 residues in the CDR3. Germline loops: CDR1 SEHNR, CDR2 FQNEAQ (reference sequence). V was shortened by 5 bases and J by 6 bases, with 14 bases between the two germline ends. CDR3 sequence: CASSPIVGGEQYF. The DNA for the CDR3 is TGTGCCAGCAGCCCCATCGTAGGGGGCGAGCAGTACTTC. The full variable domain, with the rest looked up from reference TRBV7-9 and TRBJ2-7, is DTGVSQNPRHKITKRGQNVTFRCDPISEHNRLYWYRQTLGQGPEFLTYFQNEAQLEKSRLLSDRFSAERPKGSFSTLEIQRTEQGDSAMYLCASSPIVGGEQYFGPGTRLTVT.

The rearrangement links TRBV5-1 to TRBJ1-6; TRBD1 might be the D (6 bases). The V gene's germline CDR1 is SGHRS and CDR2 YFSETQ. V was cut by 7 bases and J by 10 bases, with 18 bases left in between. This CDR3 is 14 amino acids long. The CDR3 is CASSTGTSLSPLHF. In DNA, the CDR3 is TGCGCCAGCTCAACCGGGACATCATTGTCACCCCTCCACTTT. Combining the CDR3 with reference TRBV5-1 and TRBJ1-6 gives the whole variable domain KAGVTQTPRYLIKTRGQQVTLSCSPISGHRSVSWYQQTPGQGLQFLFEYFSETQRNKGNFPGRFSGRQFSNSRSEMNVSTLELGDSALYLCASSTGTSLSPLHFGNGTRLTVT.

A few counts support this clonotype. The rearrangement uses TRBV7-6 and TRBJ1-2; no firm D call. The germline CDR1 and CDR2 sequences are SGHVS and FNYEAQ. The CDR3 contains 13 residues. V dropped 1 base and J dropped 8 bases, with 11 bases sitting between them. In nucleotides, the CDR3 is TGTGCCAGCAGCTTAGAACAGTTTTTCGGCTACACCTTC. As protein: CASSLEQFFGYTF.

This chain links TRBV2 with TRBJ2-2, with unresolved D. V was pared by 6 bases and J by 0 bases, with 11 bases between. Germline-derived CDR1 and CDR2 are SNHLY and FYNNEI. The CDR3 spans 15 residues. The CDR3 coding sequence is TGTGCCAGCAGCGCGAACCGCGCGAACACCGGGGAGCTGTTTTTT. Protein product: CASSANRANTGELFF.

This clonotype has just a few counts. The rearrangement uses TRBV20-1 and TRBJ2-7, with D possibly being TRBD2 (6 bases). From germline, CDR1 is DFQATT and CDR2 SNEGSKA (reference sequence). V was shortened by 5 bases and J by 0 bases, with 8 bases between the two germline ends. The CDR3 extends over 12 amino acids. This chain's CDR3 is CSAGGYSYEQYF. The CDR3 bases are TGCAGTGCTGGGGGGTACTCCTACGAGCAGTACTTC.

The chain has TRBV25-1 and TRBJ1-4; D call uncertain. The CDR3 extends over 17 amino acids. The germline gives CDR1 MGHDK, CDR2 SYGVNS. Trimming cost V 1 base and J 4 bases, with 16 bases left between them. CDR3 sequence (DNA): TGTGCCAGCAGTGAATGGTCCCCAGGCGTGGGTAATGAAAAACTGTTTTTT. Amino acids: CASSEWSPGVGNEKLFF.

This chain uses TRBV20-1 with TRBJ2-7; no reliable D call. Trimming left V 3 bases short and J 7 bases short, with 13 bases between. CDR3 length equals 12 residues. CDR1 is DFQATT and CDR2 is SNEGSKA in the germline V gene (reference sequence). CDR3 DNA: TGCAGTGCTAGTAGGCGCGCCTTGGAGCAGTACTTC. This sequence encodes CSASRRALEQYF.

In this sample, this clonotype turned up a few times. The V gene is TRBV9, the J gene TRBJ2-3, with 7 bases lining up with TRBD2. Trimming at V came to 4 bases and at J to 6 bases, leaving 8 bases not matched to a gene. Germline CDR1 and CDR2: SGDLS and YYNGEE. This CDR3 region has 14 residues. CDR3 coding DNA: TGTGCCAGCAGCCTGAGGACTAGTCGGGATACGCAGTATTTT. Protein: CASSLRTSRDTQYF.